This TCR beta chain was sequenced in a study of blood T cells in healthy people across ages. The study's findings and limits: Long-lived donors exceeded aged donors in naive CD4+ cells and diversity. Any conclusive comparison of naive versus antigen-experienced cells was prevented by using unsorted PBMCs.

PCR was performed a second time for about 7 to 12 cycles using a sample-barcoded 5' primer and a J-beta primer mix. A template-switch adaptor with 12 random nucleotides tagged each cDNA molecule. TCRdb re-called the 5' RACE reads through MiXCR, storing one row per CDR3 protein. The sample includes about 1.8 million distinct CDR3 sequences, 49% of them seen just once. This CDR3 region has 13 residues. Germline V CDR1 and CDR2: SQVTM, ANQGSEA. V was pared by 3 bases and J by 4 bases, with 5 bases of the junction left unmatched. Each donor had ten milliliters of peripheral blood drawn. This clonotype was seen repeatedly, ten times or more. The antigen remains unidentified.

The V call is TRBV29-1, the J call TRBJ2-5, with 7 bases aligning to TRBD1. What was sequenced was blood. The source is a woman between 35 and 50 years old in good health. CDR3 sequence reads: CSVDGDSLETQYF. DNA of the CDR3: TGCAGCGTTGACGGGGACAGCTTAGAGACCCAGTACTTC.